A single TCR beta chain is shown here with its context. The sample comes from a study of OX40 agonist ivuxolimab in advanced cancers. The table came from immunoSEQ multiplex PCR; TCRdb's copy has only in-frame clones and leaves some out. This table has around 80,000 clones, about 88% appearing once. The receptor comes from an adult with an advanced solid tumor such as melanoma, head and neck, liver or kidney cancer. The sample consisted of CD4+ or CD8+ T cells sorted from blood, taken in a trial of the OX40 agonist ivuxolimab.

CDR3 DNA: TGTGCCAGCAGCTTCGGGCGTCAAGAGACCCAGTACTTC. Its translation: CASSFGRQETQYF. The genes are TRBV11-1 and TRBJ2-5, with no clear D. Trimming removed 3 bases from V and 2 bases from J, with 7 bases in between. CDR1 and CDR2 from the germline V gene are SGHAT and FQDESV (reference sequence). The CDR3 spans 13 residues.